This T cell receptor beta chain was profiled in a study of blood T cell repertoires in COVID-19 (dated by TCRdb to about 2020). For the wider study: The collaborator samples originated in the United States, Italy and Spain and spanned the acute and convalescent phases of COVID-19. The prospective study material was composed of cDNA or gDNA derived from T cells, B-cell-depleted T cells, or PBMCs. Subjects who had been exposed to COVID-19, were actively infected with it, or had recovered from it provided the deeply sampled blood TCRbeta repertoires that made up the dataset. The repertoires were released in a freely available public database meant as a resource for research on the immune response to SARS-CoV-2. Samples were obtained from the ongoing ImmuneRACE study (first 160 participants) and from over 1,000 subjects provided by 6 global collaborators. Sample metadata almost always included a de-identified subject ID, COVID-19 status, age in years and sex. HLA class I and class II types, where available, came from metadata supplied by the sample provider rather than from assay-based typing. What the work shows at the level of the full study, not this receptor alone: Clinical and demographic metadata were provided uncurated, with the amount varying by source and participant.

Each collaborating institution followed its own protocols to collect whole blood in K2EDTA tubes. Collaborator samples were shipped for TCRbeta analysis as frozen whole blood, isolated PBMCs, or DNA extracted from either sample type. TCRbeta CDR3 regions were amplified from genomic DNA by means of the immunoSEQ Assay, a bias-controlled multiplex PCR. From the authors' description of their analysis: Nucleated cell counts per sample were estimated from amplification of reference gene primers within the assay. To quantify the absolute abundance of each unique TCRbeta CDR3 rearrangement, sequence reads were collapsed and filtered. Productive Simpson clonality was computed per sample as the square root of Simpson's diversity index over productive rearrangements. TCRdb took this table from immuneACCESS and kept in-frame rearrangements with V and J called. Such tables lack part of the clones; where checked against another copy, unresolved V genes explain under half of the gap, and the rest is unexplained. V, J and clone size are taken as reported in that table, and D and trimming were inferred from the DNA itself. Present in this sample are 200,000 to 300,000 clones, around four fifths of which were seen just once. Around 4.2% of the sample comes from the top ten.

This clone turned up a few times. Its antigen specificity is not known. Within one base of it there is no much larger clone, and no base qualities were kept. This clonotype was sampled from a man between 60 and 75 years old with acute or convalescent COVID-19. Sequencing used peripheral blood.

The sequence in DNA is TGTGCCAGTAGTATGGGAGTTAACTATGGCTACACCTTC. It is translated as CASSMGVNYGYTF. This chain is built from TRBV19 and TRBJ1-2; no D gene call is confident. Taken from cysteine to phenylalanine, the CDR3 has 13 residues. The DNA shown is the 39-base CDR3, in frame from base 1. The V and J ends are trimmed by 3 bases and 1 base, leaving 6 bases between them. The germline V gene (reference sequence) sets CDR1 to LNHDA and CDR2 to SQIVND.